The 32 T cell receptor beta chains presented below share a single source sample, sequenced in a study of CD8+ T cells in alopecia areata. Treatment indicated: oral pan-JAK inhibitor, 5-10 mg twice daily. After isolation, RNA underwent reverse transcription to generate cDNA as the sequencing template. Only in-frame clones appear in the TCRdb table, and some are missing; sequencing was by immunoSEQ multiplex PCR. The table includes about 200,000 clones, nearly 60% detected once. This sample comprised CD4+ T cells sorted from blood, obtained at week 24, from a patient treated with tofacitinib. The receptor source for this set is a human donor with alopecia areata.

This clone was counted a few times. CDR3: CASSPTSGGIYEQYF. Here the CDR3 DNA reads TGTGCCAGCAGCCCGACTAGCGGGGGAATCTACGAGCAGTACTTC. This chain uses TRBV7-9 with TRBJ2-7; 12 nucleotides agree with TRBD2. The germline V gene has CDR1 SEHNR and CDR2 FQNEAQ (reference sequence). The trim removed 5 bases at V and 3 bases at J, leaving 5 bases unmatched. The CDR3 consists of 15 residues. Full variable domain (outside the CDR3, taken from reference TRBV7-9 and TRBJ2-7): DTGVSQNPRHKITKRGQNVTFRCDPISEHNRLYWYRQTLGQGPEFLTYFQNEAQLEKSRLLSDRFSAERPKGSFSTLEIQRTEQGDSAMYLCASSPTSGGIYEQYFGPGTRLTVT.

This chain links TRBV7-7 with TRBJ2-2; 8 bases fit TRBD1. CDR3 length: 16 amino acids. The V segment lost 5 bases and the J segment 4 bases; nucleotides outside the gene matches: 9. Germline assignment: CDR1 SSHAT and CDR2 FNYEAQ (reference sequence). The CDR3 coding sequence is TGTGCCAGCAGCCCAAGGACAGGGTCGGGCACCGGGGAGCTGTTTTTT. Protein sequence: CASSPRTGSGTGELFF.

The CDR3 reads CASSSPAGGSTDTQYF. CDR3 sequence (DNA): TGTGCCAGCAGCTCACCAGCGGGAGGGAGCACAGATACGCAGTATTTT. This sequence joins TRBV7-9 and TRBJ2-3; 10 bases map to TRBD2. V lost 4 bases to trimming and J lost 0 bases; unmatched junction nucleotides: 4. The CDR3 contains 16 residues. The germline V gene has CDR1 SEHNR and CDR2 FQNEAQ (reference sequence).

CDR3 DNA: TGTGCCACCAGCAAAGCAGGGTCTGAGCAGTTCTTC. It translates to CATSKAGSEQFF. The chain carries TRBV15 and TRBJ2-1, with TRBD1 as a possible D gene (5 bases). Trimming pared 4 bases from V and 9 bases from J, leaving 10 bases between. The CDR3 runs 12 residues. Germline values: CDR1 LNHNV, CDR2 YYDKDF (reference sequence).

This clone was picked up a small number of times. CDR3 region: CASSRDISNQPQHF. Written as DNA, the CDR3 is TGTGCCAGCAGCCGGGACATTAGCAATCAGCCCCAGCATTTT. The J gene is TRBJ1-5, the V gene TRBV11-2; tentatively, D is TRBD1 (6 bases). Germline CDR1 is SGHAT and CDR2 is FQNNGV. The germline V and J ends were trimmed by 5 bases and 0 bases, with 8 bases remaining between them. The CDR3 length is 14 residues.

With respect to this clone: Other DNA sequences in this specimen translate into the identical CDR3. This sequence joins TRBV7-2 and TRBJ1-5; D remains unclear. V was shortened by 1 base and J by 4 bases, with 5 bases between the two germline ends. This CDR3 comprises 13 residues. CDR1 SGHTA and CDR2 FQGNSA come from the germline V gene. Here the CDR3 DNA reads TGTGCCAGCAGCTTAGGGCGGAATCAGCCCCAGCATTTT. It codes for CASSLGRNQPQHF.

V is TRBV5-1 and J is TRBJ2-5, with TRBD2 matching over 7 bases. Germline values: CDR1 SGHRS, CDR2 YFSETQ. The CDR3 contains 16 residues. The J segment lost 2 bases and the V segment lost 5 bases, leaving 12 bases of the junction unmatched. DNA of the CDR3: TGCGCCAGCAGGGCGCTAAGCGGGAATTCACAAGAGACCCAGTACTTC. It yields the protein CASRALSGNSQETQYF.

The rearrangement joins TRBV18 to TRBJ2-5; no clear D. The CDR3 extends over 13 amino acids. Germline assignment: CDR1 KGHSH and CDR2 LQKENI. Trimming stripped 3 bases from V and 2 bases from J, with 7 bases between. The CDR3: CASSPADQETQYF. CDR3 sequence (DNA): TGTGCCAGCTCACCGGCGGATCAAGAGACCCAGTACTTC.

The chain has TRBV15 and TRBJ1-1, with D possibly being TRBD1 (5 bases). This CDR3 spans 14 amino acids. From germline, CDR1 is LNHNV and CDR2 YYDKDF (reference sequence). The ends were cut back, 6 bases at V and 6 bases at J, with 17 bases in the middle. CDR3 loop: CATSAWGRAAEAFF. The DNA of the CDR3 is TGTGCCACCAGTGCCTGGGGCAGGGCTGCTGAAGCTTTCTTT.

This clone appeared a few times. This CDR3 reads CSPGQETQYF. Written as DNA, the CDR3 is TGCAGTCCCGGACAAGAGACCCAGTACTTC. The chain joins TRBV20-1 to TRBJ2-5; no clear D gene. V lost 8 bases to trimming and J lost 2 bases, with 6 bases between them. This CDR3 contains 10 residues. The germline V gene has CDR1 DFQATT and CDR2 SNEGSKA (reference sequence).

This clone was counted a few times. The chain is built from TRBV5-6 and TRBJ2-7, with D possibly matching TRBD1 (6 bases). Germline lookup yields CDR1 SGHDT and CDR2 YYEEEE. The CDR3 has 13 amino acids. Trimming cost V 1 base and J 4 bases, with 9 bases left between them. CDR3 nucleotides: TGTGCCAGCAGCTTGCCGGACAGATACGAGCAGTACTTC. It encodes CASSLPDRYEQYF.

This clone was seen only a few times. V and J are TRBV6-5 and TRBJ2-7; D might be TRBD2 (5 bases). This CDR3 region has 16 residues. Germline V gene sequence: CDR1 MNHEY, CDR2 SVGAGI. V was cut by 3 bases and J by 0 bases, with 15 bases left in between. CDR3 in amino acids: CASSYTGNYLSYEQYF. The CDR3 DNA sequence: TGTGCCAGCAGTTATACCGGGAACTACCTCTCCTACGAGCAGTACTTC.

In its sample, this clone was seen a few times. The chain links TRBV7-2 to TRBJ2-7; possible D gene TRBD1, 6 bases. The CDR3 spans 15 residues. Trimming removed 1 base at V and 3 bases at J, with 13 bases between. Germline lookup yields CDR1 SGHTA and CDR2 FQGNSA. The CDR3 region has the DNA TGTGCCAGCAGCTTAGTGAGGACAGCTTTCTACGAGCAGTACTTC. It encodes CASSLVRTAFYEQYF.

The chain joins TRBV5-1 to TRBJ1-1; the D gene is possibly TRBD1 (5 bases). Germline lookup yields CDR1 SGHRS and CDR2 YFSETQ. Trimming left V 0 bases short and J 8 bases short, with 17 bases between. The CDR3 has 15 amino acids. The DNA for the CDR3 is TGCGCCAGCAGCTTGGTGCAGGGAGTATTGGCAGAAGCTTTCTTT. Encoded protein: CASSLVQGVLAEAFF.

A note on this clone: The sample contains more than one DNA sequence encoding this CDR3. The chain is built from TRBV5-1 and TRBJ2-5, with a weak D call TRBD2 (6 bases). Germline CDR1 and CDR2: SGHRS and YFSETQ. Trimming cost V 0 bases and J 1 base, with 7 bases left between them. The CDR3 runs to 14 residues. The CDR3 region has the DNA TGCGCCAGCAGCTTGGTCGGGGGCCAAGAGACCCAGTACTTC. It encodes CASSLVGGQETQYF.

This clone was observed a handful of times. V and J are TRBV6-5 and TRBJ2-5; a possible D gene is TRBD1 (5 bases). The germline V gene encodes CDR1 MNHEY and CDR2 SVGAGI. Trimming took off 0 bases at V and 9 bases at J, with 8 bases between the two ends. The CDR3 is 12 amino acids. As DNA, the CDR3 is TGTGCCAGCAGTTACTCTCAAGGGGCCCAGTACTTC. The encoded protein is CASSYSQGAQYF.

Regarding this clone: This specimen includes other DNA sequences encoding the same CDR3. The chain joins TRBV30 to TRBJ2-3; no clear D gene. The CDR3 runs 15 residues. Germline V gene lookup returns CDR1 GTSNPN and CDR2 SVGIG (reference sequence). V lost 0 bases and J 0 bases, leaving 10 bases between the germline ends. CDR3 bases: TGTGCCTGGAGTGTGGGATCATCTAGCACAGATACGCAGTATTTT. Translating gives CAWSVGSSSTDTQYF.

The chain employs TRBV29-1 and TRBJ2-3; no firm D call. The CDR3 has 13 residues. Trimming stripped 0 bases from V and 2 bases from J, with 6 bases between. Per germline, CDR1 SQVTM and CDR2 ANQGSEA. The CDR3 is CSVEESSTDTQYF. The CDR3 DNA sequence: TGCAGCGTTGAAGAATCCTCCACAGATACGCAGTATTTT.

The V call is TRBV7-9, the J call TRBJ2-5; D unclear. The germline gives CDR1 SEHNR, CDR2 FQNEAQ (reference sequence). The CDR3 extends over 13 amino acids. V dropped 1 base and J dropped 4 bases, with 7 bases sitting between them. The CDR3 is CASSLERRETQYF. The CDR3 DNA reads TGTGCCAGCAGCTTAGAGAGGAGAGAGACCCAGTACTTC.

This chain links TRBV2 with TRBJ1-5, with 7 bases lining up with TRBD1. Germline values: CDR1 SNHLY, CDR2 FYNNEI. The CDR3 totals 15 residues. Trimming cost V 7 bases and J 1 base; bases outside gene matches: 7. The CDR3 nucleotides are TGTGCCAGCACTATGACAGGGTTAAGCAATCAGCCCCAGCATTTT. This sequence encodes CASTMTGLSNQPQHF.

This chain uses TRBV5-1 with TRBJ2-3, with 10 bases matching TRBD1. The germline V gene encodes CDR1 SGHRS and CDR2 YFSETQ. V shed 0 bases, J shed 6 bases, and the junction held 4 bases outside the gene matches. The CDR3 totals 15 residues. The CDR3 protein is CASSLGGQGYDTQYF. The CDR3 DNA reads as TGCGCCAGCAGCTTGGGGGGACAGGGGTACGATACGCAGTATTTT.

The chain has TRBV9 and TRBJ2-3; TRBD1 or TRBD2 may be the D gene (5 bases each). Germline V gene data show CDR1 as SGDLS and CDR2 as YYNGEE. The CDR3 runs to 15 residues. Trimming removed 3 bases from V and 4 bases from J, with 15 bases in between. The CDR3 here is CASSAGALTADTQYF. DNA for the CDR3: TGTGCCAGCAGCGCCGGGGCCCTGACTGCAGATACGCAGTATTTT.

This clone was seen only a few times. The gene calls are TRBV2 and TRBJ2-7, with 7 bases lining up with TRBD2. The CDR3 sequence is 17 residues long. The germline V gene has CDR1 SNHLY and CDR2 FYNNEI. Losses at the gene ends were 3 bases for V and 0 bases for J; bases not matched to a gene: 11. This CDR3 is CASSDGTTENRSYEQYF. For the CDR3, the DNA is TGTGCCAGCAGTGACGGGACTACCGAAAATCGCTCCTACGAGCAGTACTTC. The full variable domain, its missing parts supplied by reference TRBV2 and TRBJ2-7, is EPEVTQTPSHQVTQMGQEVILRCVPISNHLYFYWYRQILGQKVEFLVSFYNNEISEKSEIFDDQFSVERPDGSNFTLKIRSTKLEDSAMYFCASSDGTTENRSYEQYFGPGTRLTVT.

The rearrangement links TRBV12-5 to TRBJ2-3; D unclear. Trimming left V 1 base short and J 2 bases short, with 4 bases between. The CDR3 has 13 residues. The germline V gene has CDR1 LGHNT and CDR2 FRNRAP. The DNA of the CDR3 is TGTGCTAGTGGTTTGGCGCACACAGATACGCAGTATTTT. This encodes CASGLAHTDTQYF.

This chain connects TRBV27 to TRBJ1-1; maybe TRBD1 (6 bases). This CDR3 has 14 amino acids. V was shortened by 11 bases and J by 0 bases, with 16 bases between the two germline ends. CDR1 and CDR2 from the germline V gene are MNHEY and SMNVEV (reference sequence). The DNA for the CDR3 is TGTGCCGCCGGGCAGGGGCGGGTGAACACTGAAGCTTTCTTT. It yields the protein CAAGQGRVNTEAFF.

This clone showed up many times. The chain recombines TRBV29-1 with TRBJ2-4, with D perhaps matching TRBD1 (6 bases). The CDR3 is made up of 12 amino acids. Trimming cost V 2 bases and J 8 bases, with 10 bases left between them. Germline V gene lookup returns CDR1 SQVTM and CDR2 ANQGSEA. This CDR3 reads CSVEIQGYIQYF. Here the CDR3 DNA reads TGCAGCGTTGAAATCCAGGGGTACATTCAGTACTTC.

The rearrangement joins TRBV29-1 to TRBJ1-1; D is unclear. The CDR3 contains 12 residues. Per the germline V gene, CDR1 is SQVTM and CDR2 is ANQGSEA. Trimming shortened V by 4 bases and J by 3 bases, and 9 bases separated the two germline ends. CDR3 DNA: TGCAGCGTTGCTGGCGTGGACACTGAAGCTTTCTTT. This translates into CSVAGVDTEAFF.

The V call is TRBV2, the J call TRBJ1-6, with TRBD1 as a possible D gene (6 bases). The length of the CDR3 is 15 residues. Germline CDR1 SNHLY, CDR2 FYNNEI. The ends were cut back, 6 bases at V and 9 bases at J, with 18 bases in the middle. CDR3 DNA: TGTGCCAGCAGCGTCAGGGCGCAGGGGACTTCACCCCTCCACTTT. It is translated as CASSVRAQGTSPLHF.

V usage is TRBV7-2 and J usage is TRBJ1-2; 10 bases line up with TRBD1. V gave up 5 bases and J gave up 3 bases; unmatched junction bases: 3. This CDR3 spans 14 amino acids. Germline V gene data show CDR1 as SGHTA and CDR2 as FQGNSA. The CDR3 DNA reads TGTGCCAGCAGCACCGGGACAGGGGACTATGGCTACACCTTC. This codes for CASSTGTGDYGYTF.

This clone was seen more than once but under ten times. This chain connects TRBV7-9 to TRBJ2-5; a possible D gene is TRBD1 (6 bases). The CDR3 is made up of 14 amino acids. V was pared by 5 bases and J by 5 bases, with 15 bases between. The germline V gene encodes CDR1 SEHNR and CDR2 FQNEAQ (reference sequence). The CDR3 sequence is CASSSTDSYETQYF. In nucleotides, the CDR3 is TGTGCCAGCAGCAGCACGGACAGTTACGAGACCCAGTACTTC.

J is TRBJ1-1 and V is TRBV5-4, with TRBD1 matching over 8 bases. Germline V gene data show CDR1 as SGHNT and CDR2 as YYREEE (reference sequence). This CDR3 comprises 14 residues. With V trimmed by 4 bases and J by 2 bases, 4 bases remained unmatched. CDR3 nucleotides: TGTGCCAGCAGCGGGGGACAGGCTAACACTGAAGCTTTCTTT. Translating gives CASSGGQANTEAFF. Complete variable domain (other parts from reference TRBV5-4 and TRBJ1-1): ETGVTQSPTHLIKTRGQQVTLRCSSQSGHNTVSWYQQALGQGPQFIFQYYREEENGRGNFPPRFSGLQFPNYSSELNVNALELDDSALYLCASSGGQANTEAFFGQGTRLTVV.

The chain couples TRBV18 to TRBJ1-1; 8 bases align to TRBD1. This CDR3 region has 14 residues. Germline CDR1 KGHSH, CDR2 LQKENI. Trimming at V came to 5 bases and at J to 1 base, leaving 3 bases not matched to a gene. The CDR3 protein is CASSDRGGNTEAFF. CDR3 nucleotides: TGTGCCAGCTCAGACAGGGGAGGGAACACTGAAGCTTTCTTT.